This TCR beta chain was identified in a study of T cells in Graves' hyperthyroidism and ophthalmopathy. The CDR3 contains 15 residues. Trimming took off 6 bases at V and 0 bases at J, with 12 bases between the two ends. Per the germline V gene, CDR1 is LNHNV and CDR2 is YYDKDF (reference sequence). Cells are PBMCs isolated from around 9.4 ml of fresh blood. This clonotype showed up just a few times. Researchers amplified the TCR beta CDR3 regions from RNA transcripts. When the TCR CDR3 underwent first-round RT-PCR, the HTBI primer set was used. Each CDR3 protein gets one entry after TCRdb re-called the multiplex PCR reads with MiXCR. This sample has about 360,000 distinct CDR3 sequences; 15% to 18% occur once, and the top ten carry 28%.

The receptor was derived from a woman in her late teens or twenties with Graves' hyperthyroidism that later progressed to Graves' ophthalmopathy. Material: blood. This chain connects TRBV15 to TRBJ2-1; D possibly corresponds to TRBD2 (5 bases). The CDR3 loop is CATRKADSSYNEQFF. The CDR3, as DNA: TGTGCCACCAGAAAAGCGGATAGCTCCTACAATGAGCAGTTCTTC.